The rows below give T cell receptor beta chains drawn from one sample of a study of T cell responses to AZD1222 COVID-19 vaccine. Measured with immunoSEQ multiplex PCR; TCRdb has only the in-frame clones, and not every one. The repertoire holds 130,000 or so clones, with more than 75% as singletons. Sequenced material: peripheral blood, taken 28 days after the second AZD1222 dose. The receptors stem from an adult who received the AZD1222 COVID-19 vaccine. Each CDR3 is given with its conserved first and last residue. A D gene is named only where the DNA matches it firmly. Not all rows give a size; the values are once, few, many and, for expanded clones, a class.

NA	NA	TRBV7-8	TRBJ2-7	CASSLGPTAYEQYF	TGTGCCAGCAGCTTGGGGCCCACGGCCTACGAGCAGTACTTC
TRBD1	NA	TRBV4-1	TRBJ1-5	CASSQDRQGMRVYSNQPQHF	TGCGCCAGCAGCCAAGATCGACAGGGAATGAGGGTATATAGCAATCAGCCCCAGCATTTT
NA	NA	TRBV7-3	TRBJ1-5	CASSLTGGGNQPQHF	TGTGCCAGCAGCTTAACGGGTGGGGGCAATCAGCCCCAGCATTTT
NA	NA	TRBV30	TRBJ2-5	CAWSYTGAQYF	TGTGCCTGGAGTTATACCGGGGCCCAGTACTTC
TRBD1	NA	TRBV30	TRBJ1-5	CAWSRDRVIQPQHF	TGTGCCTGGAGTAGGGACAGGGTGATTCAGCCCCAGCATTTT
TRBD1	NA	TRBV5-1	TRBJ1-2	CASSLSGTGGNGYTF	TGCGCCAGCAGCTTGAGCGGGACAGGGGGCAATGGCTACACCTTC
NA	once	TRBV3-1/TRBV3-2	TRBJ2-2	CASSQVPAFTGELFF	TGTGCCAGCAGCCAGGTGCCGGCGTTCACCGGGGAGCTGTTTTTT
NA	once	TRBV28	TRBJ1-2	CASSSDLYGYTF	TGTGCCAGCAGTTCGGACCTCTATGGCTACACCTTC
NA	NA	TRBV5-1	TRBJ2-7	CASRTGQYF	TGCGCCAGCAGGACCGGGCAGTACTTC
TRBD1	NA	TRBV30	TRBJ2-1	CAWRDRGRSNEQFF	TGTGCCTGGAGGGACAGGGGGCGTTCCAATGAGCAGTTCTTC
NA	NA	TRBV10-3	TRBJ1-1	CAIRGSSGYTEAFF	TGTGCCATCAGAGGCTCTTCAGGGTACACTGAAGCTTTCTTT
NA	NA	TRBV9	TRBJ1-6	CASSVEVGRDDIYSPLHF	TGTGCCAGCAGCGTAGAGGTCGGCAGGGACGATATTTATTCACCCCTCCACTTT
TRBD2	NA	TRBV2	TRBJ2-1	CASSGTSGRANEQFF	TGTGCCAGCAGCGGTACTAGCGGGAGGGCCAATGAGCAGTTCTTC
NA	once	TRBV6-5	TRBJ1-6	CASNPFSSGSPLHF	TGTGCCAGCAACCCGTTTAGCTCTGGTTCACCCCTCCACTTT